What follows are 13 T cell receptor beta chains derived from one specimen sequenced in a study of blood T cells in healthy people across ages. Together with a sample-barcoded 5' primer, a J-beta primer mix was included in a second PCR lasting about 6 to 11 cycles. TCRdb re-derived calls from the 5' RACE reads in MiXCR, one entry per CDR3 protein. This sample has roughly 800,000 distinct CDR3 sequences; roughly 25% occur once, and the top ten carry under 10%. These records were also assigned to another study, of T cells of mothers and their children.

The sequenced sample was blood. These receptors originate from a boy between 10 and 17 years old in good health.

This clonotype came up once. The V call is TRBV7-9, the J call TRBJ2-5, with D hard to call. Per germline, CDR1 SEHNR and CDR2 FQNEAQ (reference sequence). V was cut by 4 bases and J by 5 bases, with 20 bases left in between. The CDR3 totals 16 residues. The DNA of the CDR3 is TGTGCCAGCAGCTCCAACCGGGCGCTCCTACGGGAGACCCAGTACTTC. Translating it yields CASSSNRALLRETQYF. The full variable domain, rest sourced from reference TRBV7-9 and TRBJ2-5, is DTGVSQNPRHKITKRGQNVTFRCDPISEHNRLYWYRQTLGQGPEFLTYFQNEAQLEKSRLLSDRFSAERPKGSFSTLEIQRTEQGDSAMYLCASSSNRALLRETQYFGPGTRLLVL.

This clonotype came up a few times. This chain connects TRBV29-1 to TRBJ2-3; TRBD2 aligns across 11 bases. V gave up 5 bases and J gave up 4 bases; unmatched junction bases: 5. The CDR3 is 14 amino acids. Germline CDR1 is SQVTM and CDR2 is ANQGSEA. CDR3 sequence: CSVPTSGGADTQYF. CDR3 DNA: TGCAGCGTTCCTACTAGCGGGGGCGCAGATACGCAGTATTTT.

This rearrangement joins TRBV7-3 to TRBJ1-2; D not certain. From germline, CDR1 is SGHTA and CDR2 FQGTGA. The V end lost 5 bases, the J end lost 4 bases, and 11 bases lay between the germline ends. This CDR3 region has 13 residues. This CDR3 is CASSPRTPYGYTF. The DNA for the CDR3 is TGTGCCAGCAGCCCCCGGACGCCCTATGGCTACACCTTC.

A note on this clonotype: The limits of the CDR3 on the DNA are not certain, so only TCRdb's listed CDR3 is given. The chain is built from TRBV7-9 and TRBJ2-7; TRBD1 was called by the table and not checked on the DNA. The CDR3 spans 16 residues, counting both ends. Germline V gene data show CDR1 as SEHNR and CDR2 as FQNEAQ (reference sequence). The CDR3 here is CASSLFGPGERNEQFF.

This chain links TRBV2 with TRBJ2-7, with D uncertain. Trimming cost V 7 bases and J 4 bases, with 14 bases left between them. Germline V lookup: CDR1 SNHLY, CDR2 FYNNEI. CDR3 length equals 13 residues. The CDR3 DNA reads as TGTGCCAGCACCGGACGGGCGATATACGAGCAGTACTTC. It codes for CASTGRAIYEQYF.

The V and J genes are TRBV4-1 and TRBJ2-7; tentatively, D is TRBD2 (5 bases). Germline V lookup: CDR1 MGHRA, CDR2 YSYEKL. CDR3 size: 15 residues. V lost 0 bases and J 2 bases, leaving 11 bases between the germline ends. DNA of the CDR3: TGCGCCAGCAGCCAAGAAGTATACGGGACCTACGAGCAGTACTTC. This encodes CASSQEVYGTYEQYF.

V and J are TRBV12-3 or TRBV12-4 and TRBJ2-1; 8 bases match TRBD1. J was trimmed by 2 bases and V by 5 bases; bases with no gene match: 11. The CDR3 length is 17 residues. The DNA for the CDR3 is TGTGCCAGCAGTGCTTCCCACCGGACAGGGACCTACAATGAGCAGTTCTTC. Translating it yields CASSASHRTGTYNEQFF.

A few counts support this clonotype. The chain employs TRBV2 and TRBJ2-1; tentatively, D is TRBD2 (5 bases). The CDR3 is 14 residues long. Germline CDR1 is SNHLY and CDR2 is FYNNEI. Trimming stripped 4 bases from V and 2 bases from J, with 9 bases between. CDR3 nucleotide sequence: TGTGCCAGCAGTGTGGAGACTACCTACAATGAGCAGTTCTTC. This codes for CASSVETTYNEQFF.

On this clonotype: Relative to the germline gene, one junction end is altered; a read error may explain this. The V gene is TRBV7-8, the J gene TRBJ1-5, with a possible D match to TRBD1 (6 bases). The length of the CDR3 is 15 residues. Germline CDR1 and CDR2: SGHVS and FQNEAQ. The CDR3 sequence is CASSLAAGGNQPQHF. The CDR3 coding sequence is TGTGCTAGCAGCTTAGCGGCAGGGGGCAATCAGCCCCAGCATTTT.

The rearrangement joins TRBV12-3 or TRBV12-4 to TRBJ2-5; D is possibly TRBD2 (6 bases). V lost 6 bases and J lost 3, with 14 bases in between. CDR3 length equals 14 residues. Here the CDR3 reads CASSRLGWEETQYF. The CDR3 DNA is TGTGCCAGCAGCCGACTAGGGTGGGAAGAGACCCAGTACTTC.

This clonotype has more than one count but fewer than ten. One end of the junction varies from germline; a read error may be responsible. This sequence joins TRBV5-6 and TRBJ1-4, with D hard to call. CDR1 SGHDT and CDR2 YYEEEE come from the germline V gene. The CDR3 sequence is 14 residues long. The CDR3 is CASSLVRANEKLLF. In DNA, the CDR3 is TGTGCCAGCAGCTTGGTTAGGGCTAATGAAAAACTGTTATTT.

The gene calls are TRBV7-3 and TRBJ2-5, with 11 bases identical to TRBD2. V lost 5 bases and J lost 5; bases outside the gene matches: 7. The germline V gene has CDR1 SGHTA and CDR2 FQGTGA. The CDR3 loop spans 15 amino acids. The CDR3 reads CASSTTSGSSETQYF. DNA for the CDR3: TGTGCCAGCAGCACCACTAGCGGGAGCTCGGAGACCCAGTACTTC.

The chain recombines TRBV24-1 with TRBJ1-2, with D possibly TRBD1 on 5 matching bases. The CDR3 extends over 14 amino acids. Trimming cost V 4 bases and J 2 bases, with 10 bases left between them. Germline V gives CDR1 KGHDR, CDR2 SFDVKD. The CDR3 loop is CATSESGTNYGYTF. The CDR3 DNA sequence: TGTGCCACCAGTGAGTCTGGGACCAACTATGGCTACACCTTC.